This T cell receptor beta chain originates from a study of radiation and T cells in renal cell carcinoma. About this clone itself: Its target is not known.

The germline gives CDR1 SGDLS, CDR2 YYNGEE. The V end lost 6 bases, the J end lost 6 bases, and 16 bases lay between the germline ends. The CDR3 is made up of 13 amino acids. Time point given: baseline pretreatment blood. This sample's treatment: 15 Gy SBRT to primary tumor, nephrectomy 4 weeks later. Serial blood draws occurred at baseline and 2 and 4 weeks post-SBRT. Study results and limitations: Top tumor clonotypes rose in blood 2 weeks post-radiation, then contracted.

The repertoire was sequenced with immunoSEQ multiplex PCR; TCRdb's copy has only in-frame clones and lacks some. The repertoire holds more than 140,000 clones, with roughly 85% as singletons. The sequence came from a woman in her fifties or sixties with renal cell carcinoma. The specimen was blood, collected from a patient whose treatment included radiotherapy and nephrectomy. The chain employs TRBV9 and TRBJ2-7, with D unclear. CDR3 nucleotide sequence: TGTGCCAGCACCCTGGACCAGCTGGGCGAGCAGTACTTC. It translates to CASTLDQLGEQYF.